Presented here are 10 T cell receptor beta chains from one specimen sequenced in a study of blood T cells in healthy people across ages. Sample-barcoded 5' priming and a J-beta primer mix drove a second PCR of about 6 to 12 cycles. TCRdb re-derived calls from the 5' RACE reads in MiXCR, one entry per CDR3 protein. This table has 780,000 or so distinct CDR3 sequences, roughly 50% appearing once. Sequenced input: blood. The receptor source for this set is an elderly man in good health.

This clonotype was found a few times. V gene TRBV15 combines with J gene TRBJ2-7, with TRBD1 matching 10 bases. The CDR3 has 17 residues. Trimming at V came to 5 bases and at J to 0 bases, leaving 10 bases not matched to a gene. Germline V lookup: CDR1 LNHNV, CDR2 YYDKDF (reference sequence). CDR3 sequence: CATSPRDRGQFSYEQYF. CDR3 DNA sequence: TGTGCCACCAGCCCCCGGGACAGGGGCCAATTCTCCTACGAGCAGTACTTC.

The chain couples TRBV7-2 to TRBJ2-5; the D gene is possibly TRBD2 (6 bases). CDR3 length equals 15 residues. V was trimmed by 5 bases and J by 3 bases, leaving 16 bases between them. The germline CDR1 and CDR2 sequences are SGHTA and FQGNSA. The CDR3 protein is CASSKRRAGKETQYF. In DNA, the CDR3 is TGTGCCAGCAGCAAACGACGAGCGGGTAAAGAGACCCAGTACTTC.

The rearrangement uses TRBV20-1 and TRBJ1-2, with a weak D call TRBD1 (5 bases). V was pared by 0 bases and J by 3 bases, with 14 bases between. Germline-derived CDR1 and CDR2 are DFQATT and SNEGSKA (reference sequence). CDR3 length equals 15 residues. CDR3 coding DNA: TGCAGTGCTAGAGAGGAGGGGCCTTCTCACTATGGCTACACCTTC. Translating gives CSAREEGPSHYGYTF.

This clonotype was observed a handful of times. J is TRBJ2-5 and V is TRBV7-2; tentatively, D is TRBD2 (5 bases). CDR1 is SGHTA and CDR2 is FQGNSA in the germline V gene. The CDR3 consists of 14 residues. Trimming took off 5 bases at V and 5 bases at J, with 15 bases between the two ends. The CDR3 reads CASSVGVTRETQYF. The CDR3 DNA sequence: TGTGCCAGCAGCGTCGGGGTAACTCGGGAGACCCAGTACTTC.

V and J are TRBV11-2 and TRBJ2-5, with TRBD1 matching 7 bases. Matching the DNA end better, TRBJ2-7 makes the J call doubtful. Germline CDR1 reads SGHAT; CDR2 reads FQNNGV. This CDR3 has 14 amino acids. CDR3 sequence: CASSLTRQGAEQYF. For the CDR3, the DNA is TGTGCCAGCAGCTTAACCCGACAGGGCGCCGAGCAGTACTTC.

The V gene is TRBV11-1, the J gene TRBJ2-3; D might be TRBD1 (5 bases). This CDR3 is built from 13 residues. CDR1 is SGHAT, CDR2 FQDESV, per germline (reference sequence). V was shortened by 5 bases and J by 6 bases, with 12 bases between the two germline ends. CDR3 region: CASSRYKGDTQYF. CDR3 nucleotide sequence: TGTGCCAGCAGCCGATACAAGGGGGATACGCAGTATTTT.

The chain is built from TRBV19 and TRBJ1-5, with 9 bases that match TRBD1. Germline assignment: CDR1 LNHDA and CDR2 SQIVND (reference sequence). The CDR3 contains 15 residues. V trimming: 6 bases; J trimming: 6 bases; junction bases outside the gene matches: 9. CDR3: CASSPGTGYSQPQHF. In DNA form, the CDR3 reads TGTGCCAGTAGCCCCGGGACAGGGTATAGTCAGCCCCAGCATTTT.

In its sample, this clonotype was seen a few times. The chain couples TRBV7-3 to TRBJ2-6; maybe TRBD2 (6 bases). V lost 5 bases to trimming and J lost 0 bases, with 23 bases between them. This CDR3 is built from 20 residues. Per the germline V gene, CDR1 is SGHTA and CDR2 is FQGTGA. CDR3 sequence reads: CASSPWGKPGLYSGANVLTF. The CDR3 coding sequence is TGTGCCAGCAGCCCCTGGGGGAAACCGGGACTGTACTCTGGGGCCAACGTCCTGACTTTC.

The chain carries TRBV7-2 and TRBJ2-3; 11 bases are a match to TRBD2. CDR1 is SGHTA and CDR2 is FQGNSA in the germline V gene. There are 16 residues in the CDR3. J gave up 4 bases and V 4 bases, and 7 bases lay outside the gene matches. Here the CDR3 DNA reads TGTGCCAGCAGCTCTAATAGCGGGAGGGCCGCAGATACGCAGTATTTT. This gives the protein CASSSNSGRAADTQYF. The full variable domain, in which reference TRBV7-2 and TRBJ2-3 provide the parts outside the CDR3, is GAGVSQSPSNKVTEKGKDVELRCDPISGHTALYWYRQSLGQGLEFLIYFQGNSAPDKSGLPSDRFSAERTGGSVSTLTIQRTQQEDSAVYLCASSSNSGRAADTQYFGPGTRLTVL.

This chain links TRBV6-1 with TRBJ2-3; 8 bases match TRBD2. The CDR3 is made up of 15 amino acids. Germline-derived CDR1 and CDR2 are MNHNS and SASEGT. Germline trimming cut 8 bases from V and 0 bases from J; bases unmatched to any gene: 7. The CDR3 DNA reads as TGTGCCAGCGCCGGACTAGCTCTTAGCACAGATACGCAGTATTTT. Protein sequence: CASAGLALSTDTQYF.